This T cell receptor (beta chain) derives from a study of CD8+CD57+ T cells in acquired aplastic anemia. At the level of the study: Sorted CD4+ and CD8+ cells gave a mean 3.2 ug DNA, range 0.2 to 27.4 ug.

TCR beta VDJ and CDR3 were profiled, and genomic DNA was the template. MiXCR, run by TCRdb on the reads, gives a single entry per CDR3 protein. The sample lists some 150,000 distinct CDR3 sequences, 40% to 45% occurring once. The clonotype was recovered from a human donor in good health, serving as a control. The sample consisted of sorted CD4+, CD8+, or CD8+CD57+ T cells (not recorded which) from PBMCs.

CDR3 sequence reads: CASSMSGINSPLHF. The CDR3 DNA reads as TGTGCCAGTAGTATGTCAGGGATAAATTCACCCCTCCACTTT. The V call is TRBV19, the J call TRBJ1-6, with D possibly being TRBD1 (5 bases). The germline CDR1 and CDR2 sequences are LNHDA and SQIVND (reference sequence). The CDR3 runs 14 residues. Trimming took 3 bases from V and 7 from J, leaving 10 bases between them.